A selection of T cell receptor beta chains follows, all from one sample in a study of post-analysis software for immune sequencing data. TCRdb redid the calling of the PCR reads with MiXCR, one entry per CDR3 protein. This table holds about 460,000 distinct CDR3 sequences, under 55% found once. The sample consisted of blood. These receptors all stem from a girl under 18 with multiple sclerosis. Both conserved end residues are part of each CDR3. A D gene is named only where the DNA matches it firmly. Only some rows state a clone size, as once, few, many or a class for expanded clones.

j_gene	abundance	v_gene	d_gene	CDR3nt	CDR3aa
TRBJ2-7	few	TRBV5-1	TRBD2	TGCGCCAGCAGCTTGTCGCTTAGCGGGAGCCTCGGGCAGTACTTC	CASSLSLSGSLGQYF
TRBJ2-7	NA	TRBV7-9	TRBD1	TGTGCCAGCAGCGCCCGGACAGGGAACCACGAGCAGTACTTC	CASSARTGNHEQYF
TRBJ2-7	few	TRBV20-1	NA	TGCAGTGCTGTGGGGCTCCGGGACCCCAACTACGAGCAGTACTTC	CSAVGLRDPNYEQYF
TRBJ2-7	NA	TRBV5-1	NA	TGCGCCAGCAGCTCTGGCCCTAGCGCGCAATCCTACGAGCGGTACTTC	CASSSGPSAQSYERYF
TRBJ2-1	NA	TRBV12-3/TRBV12-4	NA	TGTGCCAGCAGTTTAGTCGTGCCTGAGCAGTTCTTC	CASSLVVPEQFF
TRBJ2-1	few	TRBV7-9	NA	TGTGCCAGCACCCCAGGCAGCAATGAGCAGTTCTTC	CASTPGSNEQFF
TRBJ2-1	NA	TRBV5-1	NA	TGCGCCAGCAGCCCAATTTCTCTAGCGAGTGAGCAGTTCTTC	CASSPISLASEQFF
TRBJ2-3	NA	TRBV12-3/TRBV12-4	TRBD2	TGTGCCAGCAGTGGGACTAGCGGGAGCGCAGATGCGCAGTATTTT	CASSGTSGSADAQYF
TRBJ2-7	NA	TRBV2	NA	TGTGCCAGCAGTGAAACAAGCGAGCAGTACTTC	CASSETSEQYF
TRBJ2-7	NA	TRBV27	TRBD2	TGTGCCAGCAGTCGACGGACTAGCGGGGGATCCTACGAGCAGTACTTC	CASSRRTSGGSYEQYF
TRBJ2-3	few	TRBV12-3/TRBV12-4	NA	TGTGCCAGCAGCCCCTCGTTGAGCGACACAGATACGCAGTATTTT	CASSPSLSDTDTQYF